The 5 T cell receptor beta chains given below trace back to one sample, sequenced in a study of molecular identifiers for immune sequencing clone quantification. In TCRdb, the PCR reads were re-called with MiXCR into one record per CDR3 protein. Among more than 550,000 distinct CDR3 sequences, roughly 25% were seen once, and the ten largest hold 0.78%. Sequencing was performed on naive CD8+ T cells from blood, with Jurkat cell RNA spiked in. The sample's subset: FACS-sorted CD8+CD4-CCR7+CD45RA+ naive T cells. These receptors all come from a human donor in good health. Some libraries in this study had Jurkat cell RNA spiked in.

The V call is TRBV6-2 or TRBV6-3, the J call TRBJ1-3, with D maybe TRBD1 (6 bases). CDR3 length equals 16 residues. Trimming stripped 7 bases from V and 0 bases from J, with 16 bases between. The germline CDR1 and CDR2 sequences are MNHEY and SVGEGT. Here the CDR3 DNA reads TGTGCCAGCACCCTCACCCGGGACAACTCTGGAAACACCATATATTTT. It translates to CASTLTRDNSGNTIYF.

Note on this clonotype: This may be a read error, as it is one base from a much larger clone. V usage is TRBV27 and J usage is TRBJ2-6; possibly TRBD1 for D (5 bases). The CDR3 is 16 residues long. Germline V gives CDR1 MNHEY, CDR2 SMNVEV (reference sequence). The CDR3 DNA follows: TGTGCCAGCAGTTCCATCGGTCTCTCTGGGGCCAACGTCCTGCCTTTC. This codes for CASSSIGLSGANVLPF. Variable domain in full (rest from reference TRBV27 and TRBJ2-6): EAQVTQNPRYLITVTGKKLTVTCSQNMNHEYMSWYRQDPGLGLRQIYYSMNVEVTDKGDVPEGYKVSRKEKRNFPLILESPSPNQTSLYFCASSSIGLSGANVLPFGAGSRLTVL.

Comment on this clonotype: A clone one base away is much larger, so this may be a read error. No conserved phenylalanine or tryptophan ends this CDR3, so it is likely a read error. The gene calls are TRBV25-1 and TRBJ1-6, with D possibly matching TRBD1 (5 bases). Looked up from germline, CDR1 is MGHDK and CDR2 is SYGVNS. The V gene lost 3 bases and the J gene lost 7 bases, with 13 bases spanning the gap. This CDR3 has 15 residues. The CDR3 loop is CASSDSDSWNSPLHL. CDR3 nucleotide sequence: TGTGCCAGCAGTGACTCCGACAGCTGGAATTCACCCCTCCACTTG.

In its sample, this clonotype was seen once. The CDR3 spells CASSLRRGENTIYF. The CDR3 bases are TGTGCCAGCAGTCTCCGTCGGGGAGAAAACACCATATATTTT. The chain uses TRBV27 and TRBJ1-3; the D is unclear. The ends were cut back, 5 bases at V and 6 bases at J, with 14 bases in the middle. Germline V gene lookup returns CDR1 MNHEY and CDR2 SMNVEV (reference sequence). The CDR3 loop spans 14 amino acids.

The V call is TRBV13, the J call TRBJ2-7, with 10 positions matching TRBD1. This CDR3 spans 17 amino acids. The V and J ends lost 5 bases and 7 bases, in that order; junction bases with no gene match: 17. CDR1 PRHDT and CDR2 FYEKMQ come from the germline V gene (reference sequence). The CDR3 loop is CASSGGTGVHPVGEQYF. CDR3 coding DNA: TGTGCCAGCAGCGGCGGGACAGGGGTCCACCCGGTTGGGGAGCAGTACTTC.